One and the same sample provided the 14 T cell receptor beta chains below, sequenced in a study of CD8 T cells in ankylosing spondylitis. Each CDR3 protein is one row after TCRdb ran MiXCR on the 5' RACE reads. This table has fewer than 750,000 distinct CDR3 sequences, under 20% appearing once. These TCRs' antigens remain unknown. Regarding the study as a whole: A motif of several highly homologous TCR beta variants was seen as apparently characteristic of ankylosing spondylitis blood.

The sample comprised blood, either unsorted or a sorted T cell fraction (not recorded which). Receptors were obtained from a male donor with ankylosing spondylitis.

The CDR3 loop reads CASSLVGVYGELFF. The CDR3, as DNA: TGTGCCAGCAGTCTCGTAGGGGTCTACGGGGAGCTGTTTTTT. The chain recombines TRBV11-2 with TRBJ2-2; D perhaps matches TRBD1 (5 bases). The V gene lost 6 bases and the J gene lost 7 bases, with 15 bases spanning the gap. Per the germline V gene, CDR1 is SGHAT and CDR2 is FQNNGV. CDR3 length equals 14 residues.

At least ten counts were recorded for this clonotype. The J gene is TRBJ2-5, the V gene TRBV30, with TRBD2 matching over 7 bases. The CDR3 runs 13 residues. The germline gives CDR1 GTSNPN, CDR2 SVGIG (reference sequence). The V and J ends lost 1 base and 1 base, in that order; junction bases with no gene match: 0. The CDR3, as DNA: TGTGCCTGGAGTGGGACTAGCCAAGAGACCCAGTACTTC. This translates into CAWSGTSQETQYF.

The chain links TRBV4-1 to TRBJ1-5; D is ambiguous. CDR3 length: 13 amino acids. The V gene's germline CDR1 is MGHRA and CDR2 YSYEKL. The V end was cut by 4 bases, the J end by 6 bases, with 10 bases between. The CDR3 coding sequence is TGCGCCAGCAGCCTAACGGAGGTTCAGCCCCAGCATTTT. Amino acid sequence: CASSLTEVQPQHF.

This clonotype has a handful of counts. The chain recombines TRBV20-1 with TRBJ2-1; 7 bases map to TRBD1. The germline V gene encodes CDR1 DFQATT and CDR2 SNEGSKA (reference sequence). The CDR3 is 14 residues long. V lost 6 bases to trimming and J lost 1 base; unmatched junction nucleotides: 6. The CDR3 DNA is TGCAGTGCCCCACAGGGGCTATCCTACAATGAGCAGTTCTTC. As protein: CSAPQGLSYNEQFF.

The chain joins TRBV4-1 to TRBJ1-1; tentatively, D is TRBD1 (6 bases). This CDR3 is 16 amino acids long. The V gene's germline CDR1 is MGHRA and CDR2 YSYEKL. The germline V and J ends were trimmed by 3 bases and 7 bases, with 21 bases remaining between them. The CDR3 coding sequence is TGCGCCAGCAGCCATCGACCTTACCAGGGGTTGCATGAAGCTTTCTTT. It translates to CASSHRPYQGLHEAFF.

This clonotype has only a few counts. The chain uses TRBV27 and TRBJ1-6; D is uncertain. Germline V gives CDR1 MNHEY, CDR2 SMNVEV (reference sequence). Deletions cut 4 bases from V and 2 bases from J, with 12 bases between. CDR3 length equals 16 residues. Here the CDR3 DNA reads TGTGCCAGCAGTTCCCAGGCCATACCCTATAATTCACCCCTCCACTTT. Its translation: CASSSQAIPYNSPLHF.

The chain is built from TRBV6-5 and TRBJ1-1; D is undetermined. CDR1 and CDR2 (germline): MNHEY, SVGAGI. CDR3 size: 14 residues. The V end lost 2 bases, the J end lost 0 bases, and 7 bases lay between the germline ends. CDR3 in amino acids: CASSYPSMNTEAFF. As DNA, the CDR3 is TGTGCCAGCAGTTACCCGAGCATGAACACTGAAGCTTTCTTT.

The rearrangement links TRBV19 to TRBJ2-3, with D unresolved. From germline, CDR1 is LNHDA and CDR2 SQIVND (reference sequence). Trimming took 4 bases from V and 4 from J, leaving 12 bases between them. The CDR3 length is 14 residues. The CDR3 region has the DNA TGTGCCAGTAGTAACGGGCAGTGGGCAGATACGCAGTATTTT. Its protein is CASSNGQWADTQYF.

This clonotype was picked up many times. This sequence joins TRBV12-3 or TRBV12-4 and TRBJ2-1; 10 bases match TRBD2. With 6 bases clipped from V and 3 bases from J, the junction kept 2 bases outside the gene matches. There are 14 residues in the CDR3. CDR3 DNA sequence: TGTGCCAGCAGACTAGCGGGAAGCTACAATGAGCAGTTCTTC. Amino acid sequence: CASRLAGSYNEQFF.

This clonotype came up a few times. J is TRBJ2-2 and V is TRBV12-3 or TRBV12-4, with TRBD1 identical over 9 bases. The CDR3 runs 15 residues. Unmatched junction bases numbered 5, after V lost 6 bases and J lost 3 bases. DNA for the CDR3: TGTGCCAGCAGACTGCGGACAGGGGACACCGGGGAGCTGTTTTTT. It yields the protein CASRLRTGDTGELFF.

This clonotype has only a few counts. A much larger clonotype is one base distant, so this may be a read error. The rearrangement uses TRBV12-3 or TRBV12-4 and TRBJ1-1; D is undetermined. This CDR3 region has 12 residues. V was shortened by 3 bases and J by 0 bases, with 2 bases between the two germline ends. The CDR3 DNA sequence: TGTGCCAGCAGTTTCGTGAACACTGAAGCTTTCTTT. It translates to CASSFVNTEAFF.

This sequence joins TRBV4-1 and TRBJ2-2; TRBD1 agrees at 7 bases. Germline CDR1 is MGHRA and CDR2 is YSYEKL. The CDR3 sequence is 16 residues long. V gave up 1 base and J gave up 4 bases; unmatched junction bases: 6. The DNA of the CDR3 is TGCGCCAGCAGCCAAGGGTTAGGGGGCACCACCGGGGAGCTGTTTTTT. Encoded protein: CASSQGLGGTTGELFF.

Only a few counts were recorded for this clonotype. The rearrangement uses TRBV12-3 or TRBV12-4 and TRBJ2-2; 11 positions match TRBD2. The CDR3 totals 15 residues. With 7 bases clipped from V and 6 bases from J, the junction kept 7 bases outside the gene matches. The CDR3 protein is CASTLLAGGAGELFF. The CDR3 coding sequence is TGTGCCAGCACCCTCCTAGCGGGAGGAGCCGGGGAGCTGTTTTTT.

This clonotype was counted only a few times. The chain carries TRBV15 and TRBJ2-5; 9 positions agree with TRBD1. The junction had 6 bases not matched to a gene; V was cut back by 0 bases and J by 10 bases. CDR1 LNHNV and CDR2 YYDKDF come from the germline V gene (reference sequence). This CDR3 has 14 amino acids. CDR3 coding DNA: TGTGCCACCAGCAGAGATTTTCGGGACAGGGTCCAGTACTTC. Protein sequence: CATSRDFRDRVQYF.